Described below is a single TCR beta chain sequence and its context. The antigen is undetermined. Germline loops: CDR1 MGHDK, CDR2 SYGVNS. CDR3 length equals 14 residues. Trimming shortened V by 0 bases and J by 0 bases, and 5 bases separated the two germline ends. This entry belongs to a study of T cell repertoires in cytomegalovirus infection. Turning to the study itself: Public TCR beta signature analysis indicated the presence of both CMV infection and matching HLA type. Study-wide results and limits: HLA-C-restricted CMV clonotypes gave the most frequent clonotype in two of eight donors. There were carriers of CMV plus the relevant HLA, and cumulative public TCR beta family frequency identified them.

TCRdb called the reads again in MiXCR, with one record for every CDR3 protein. Among under 800,000 distinct CDR3 sequences, roughly a quarter were seen once, and the ten largest hold 6.5% to 10%. The receptor comes from a human donor in good health (CMV status not recorded). Some clones in this sample may be carry-over from other donors' samples. The chain links TRBV25-1 to TRBJ1-2, with D unclear. Sample: CD8+ T cells from PBMCs. This chain's CDR3 is CASSEYFTNYGYTF. CDR3 nucleotides: TGTGCCAGCAGTGAATATTTCACTAACTATGGCTACACCTTC.